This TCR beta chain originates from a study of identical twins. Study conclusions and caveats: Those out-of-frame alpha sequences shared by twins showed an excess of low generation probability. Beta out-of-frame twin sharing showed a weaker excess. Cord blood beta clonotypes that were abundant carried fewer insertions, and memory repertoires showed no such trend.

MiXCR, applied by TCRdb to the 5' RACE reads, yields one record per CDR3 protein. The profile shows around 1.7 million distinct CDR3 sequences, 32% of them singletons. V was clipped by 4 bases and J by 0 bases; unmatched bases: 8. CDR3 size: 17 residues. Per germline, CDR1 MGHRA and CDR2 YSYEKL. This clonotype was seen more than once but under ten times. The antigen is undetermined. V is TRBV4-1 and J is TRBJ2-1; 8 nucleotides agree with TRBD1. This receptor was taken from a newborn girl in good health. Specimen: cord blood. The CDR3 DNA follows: TGCGCCAGCAGCCCACAAACGGGACAGGACTCCTACAATGAGCAGTTCTTC. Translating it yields CASSPQTGQDSYNEQFF.